This is a list of T cell receptor beta chains from one sample in a study of identical twins. TCRdb reprocessed the 5' RACE reads with MiXCR, giving one entry per CDR3 protein. The table shows some 1,600,000 distinct CDR3 sequences, with around a third occurring only once. The specimen sequenced was cord blood. These receptors came from a newborn girl in good health. Both conserved end residues are part of each CDR3. Each record gives: D gene, clone size, J gene, V gene, CDR3 DNA, CDR3 protein. A D gene is named only where the DNA matches it firmly. Size values are once, few and many counts, or a class for expanded clones, and some rows have none.

-,-,TRBJ1-4,TRBV20-1,TGCAGTGCCGCCCCAGCCTCCGTTGAAAAACTGTTTTTT,CSAAPASVEKLFF
TRBD1,-,TRBJ2-1,TRBV10-3,TGTGCCATCAGTGACCGGGACAGGGGGAATGAGCAGTTCTTC,CAISDRDRGNEQFF
TRBD2,-,TRBJ2-4,TRBV7-2,TGTGCCAGCAGACAATTTGCTAGCGGGAGGGAAAACATTCAGTACTTC,CASRQFASGRENIQYF
TRBD1,few,TRBJ1-1,TRBV5-1,TGCGCCAGCAGCTTAGGGACAGCCAGCACTGAAGCTTTCTTT,CASSLGTASTEAFF
-,-,TRBJ1-2,TRBV6-2/TRBV6-3,TGTGCCAGCAGTTACTGGACGGTCTATGGCTACACCTTC,CASSYWTVYGYTF
-,few,TRBJ2-3,TRBV28,TGTGCCAGCTCTCTTAAACCCAGCACAGATACGCAGTATTTT,CASSLKPSTDTQYF
TRBD1,few,TRBJ2-3,TRBV20-1,TGCAGTGCTCAGGGGGTACCGGGAGATACGCAGTATTTT,CSAQGVPGDTQYF
TRBD2,-,TRBJ2-2,TRBV6-5,TGTGCCAGCAGTTACTCGGGTAGCGGGGGGGCCGGGGAGCTGTTTTTT,CASSYSGSGGAGELFF
TRBD1,few,TRBJ1-2,TRBV25-1,TGTGCCAGCAGATTGGGGGCAGGGGGCGGTGGCTACACCTTC,CASRLGAGGGGYTF
-,few,TRBJ2-5,TRBV20-1,TGCAGTGCACCTCAGGTCCAAGAGACCCAGTACTTC,CSAPQVQETQYF
-,few,TRBJ2-5,TRBV3-1,TGTGCCAGCAGCCAAGGGACATTGGGGGCCCAGTACTTC,CASSQGTLGAQYF
-,-,TRBJ1-6,TRBV27,TGTGCCAGCAGTTATCTAGACAGCCTTAATTCACCCCTCCACTTT,CASSYLDSLNSPLHF
-,-,TRBJ2-6,TRBV7-9,TGTGCCAGCAGCCCTTACCCAGGGGCTGGGGCCAACGTCCTGACTTTC,CASSPYPGAGANVLTF
-,many,TRBJ2-5,TRBV2,TGTGCCAGCCGTAGGGCTACCCAAGAGACCCAGTACTTC,CASRRATQETQYF
-,-,TRBJ1-5,TRBV5-6,TGTGCACGCATCAAGGCCACACATAGCAATCAGCCCCAGCATTTT,CARIKATHSNQPQHF
TRBD1,-,TRBJ1-2,TRBV2,TGTGCCAGCAGTTCCGGGACAGGGGCCGCTCACTATGGCTACACCTTC,CASSSGTGAAHYGYTF
-,-,TRBJ2-7,TRBV5-1,TGCGCCAGCAGGTTAACACCCTATCAAGCCTACGAGCAGTACTTC,CASRLTPYQAYEQYF
-,-,TRBJ2-3,TRBV4-1,TGCGCCAGCAGCCAAGGTGACAGGCCAAGCACAGATACGCAGTATTTT,CASSQGDRPSTDTQYF
-,few,TRBJ2-1,TRBV5-6,TGTGCCAGCAGCCTTGGGGCGCCTGAGCAGTTCTTC,CASSLGAPEQFF
-,-,TRBJ1-5,TRBV4-1,TGCGCCAGCAGCCAAGAGGCAGGGAGATATCAGCCCCAGCATTTT,CASSQEAGRYQPQHF
-,few,TRBJ2-3,TRBV5-1,TGCGCCAGCAGCTTGGGGGTTACAGGCCTACTGGATACGCAGTATTTT,CASSLGVTGLLDTQYF
TRBD2,-,TRBJ2-7,TRBV4-2,TGTGCCAGCAGCCAAGCCGGGACTAGCGGCGAGCAGTACTTC,CASSQAGTSGEQYF
-,few,TRBJ1-2,TRBV9,TGTGCCAGCAGCGGGACAAAAAACTATGGCTACACCTTC,CASSGTKNYGYTF
-,few,TRBJ1-2,TRBV20-1,TGCAGTGTGGGCAGACCTAACTATGGCTACACCTTC,CSVGRPNYGYTF
TRBD2,-,TRBJ2-1,TRBV27,TGTGCCAGCAGTTCCGCGGGACTAGTCAACAATGAGCAGTTCTTC,CASSSAGLVNNEQFF
-,-,TRBJ1-2,TRBV2,TGTGCCAGCAGGACGAGTGTCCCTAACTATGGCTACACCTTC,CASRTSVPNYGYTF
-,-,TRBJ2-2,TRBV6-2/TRBV6-3,TGTGCCAGCGGCAGGAGGAACACCGGGGAGCTGTTTTTT,CASGRRNTGELFF
TRBD1,-,TRBJ1-5,TRBV28,TGTGCCAGCAGGGGACAGTCCCATAGCAATCAGCCCCAGCATTTT,CASRGQSHSNQPQHF
-,-,TRBJ2-3,TRBV6-1,TGTGCCAGCAGTGAAGACGGTCTACCCTCCACAGATACGCAGTATTTT,CASSEDGLPSTDTQYF
TRBD1,-,TRBJ1-4,TRBV7-9,TGTGCCAGCAGCACACAGGGGCTTGCAACTAATGAAAAACTGTTTTTT,CASSTQGLATNEKLFF
-,few,TRBJ2-1,TRBV6-1,TGTGCCAGCAGTGAATTTACAGGGTCGGGGGGTGAGCAGTTCTTC,CASSEFTGSGGEQFF
-,-,TRBJ2-1,TRBV12-3/TRBV12-4,TGTGCCAGCAGCCACAAAGTCATCGGCAATGAGCAGTTCTTC,CASSHKVIGNEQFF
TRBD2,-,TRBJ2-1,TRBV7-2,TGTGCCAGCAGATACGGGACTAGCGCATACAATGAGCAGTTCTTC,CASRYGTSAYNEQFF
-,-,TRBJ1-6,TRBV20-1,TGCAGTGCCATCAGGGATAGCTCCTATAATTCACCCCTCCACTTT,CSAIRDSSYNSPLHF
TRBD1,-,TRBJ1-5,TRBV6-2/TRBV6-3,TGTGCCAGCAGGTCCCCGAACAGGGGTGGGAATCAGCCCCAGCATTTT,CASRSPNRGGNQPQHF
-,many,TRBJ2-7,TRBV4-2,TGTGCCAGCAGCCAAGCGGCAAACTACGAGCAGTACTTC,CASSQAANYEQYF
TRBD2,-,TRBJ2-1,TRBV14,TGTGCCAGCAGCCAAATGGGACTAGCGTTCAATGAGCAGTTCTTC,CASSQMGLAFNEQFF
-,-,TRBJ1-4,TRBV4-2,TGTGCCAGCAGCCAAGATCTTGGGGCTATAAAGTCAACTAATGAAAAACTGTTTTTT,CASSQDLGAIKSTNEKLFF
-,few,TRBJ2-1,TRBV7-2,TGTGCCAGCAGCTTGGGAATTCTTAACAATGAGCAGTTCTTC,CASSLGILNNEQFF
-,-,TRBJ2-3,TRBV14,TGTGCCAGCAGCCCCCCAAGCCCCACAGATACGCAGTATTTT,CASSPPSPTDTQYF
-,few,TRBJ2-1,TRBV14,TGTGCCAGCAGCCACATGACAGAAGGAGTCCCGCGTTACAATGAGCAGTTCTTC,CASSHMTEGVPRYNEQFF
-,-,TRBJ2-1,TRBV7-2,TGTGCCGGCAGCTTTAGTAGCGCCCTCAGCTCCTACAATGAGCAGTTCTTC,CAGSFSSALSSYNEQFF
-,few,TRBJ2-3,TRBV1,TGCACCAGCAGCATTAGCGGGGGCACAGATACGCAGTATTTT,CTSSISGGTDTQYF